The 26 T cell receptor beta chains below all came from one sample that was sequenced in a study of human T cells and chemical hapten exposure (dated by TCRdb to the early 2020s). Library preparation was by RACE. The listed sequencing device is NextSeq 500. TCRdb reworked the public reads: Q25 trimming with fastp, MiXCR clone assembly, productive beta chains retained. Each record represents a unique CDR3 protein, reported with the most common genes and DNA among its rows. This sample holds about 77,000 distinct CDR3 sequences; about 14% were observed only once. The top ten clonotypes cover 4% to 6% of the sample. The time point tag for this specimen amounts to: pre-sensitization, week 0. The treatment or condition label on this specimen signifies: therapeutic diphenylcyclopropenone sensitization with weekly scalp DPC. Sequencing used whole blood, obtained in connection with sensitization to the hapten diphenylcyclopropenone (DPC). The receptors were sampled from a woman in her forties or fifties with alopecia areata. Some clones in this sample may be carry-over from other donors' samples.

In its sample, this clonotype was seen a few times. The CDR3 DNA reads TGCGCCAGCAGCTTGGGCGACAGGGCCCAAGAGACCCAGTACTTC. Protein sequence: CASSLGDRAQETQYF. This sequence joins TRBV5-1 and TRBJ2-5, with 7 bases matching TRBD1. CDR1 is SGHRS and CDR2 is YFSETQ in the germline V gene. After removal of 0 bases from V and 1 base from J, the junction contained 3 bases not matched to a gene. The CDR3 extends over 15 amino acids.

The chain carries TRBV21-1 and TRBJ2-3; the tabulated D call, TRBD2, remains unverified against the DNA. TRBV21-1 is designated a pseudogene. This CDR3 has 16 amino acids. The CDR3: CVSSIGTSGLTDTQYF. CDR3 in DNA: TGTGTCAGCAGCATAGGCACTAGCGGATTGACAGATACGCAGTATTTT.

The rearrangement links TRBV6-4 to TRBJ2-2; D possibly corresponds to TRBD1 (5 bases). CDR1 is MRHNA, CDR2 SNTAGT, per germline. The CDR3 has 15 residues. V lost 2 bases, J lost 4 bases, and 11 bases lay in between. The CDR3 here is CASSDREGVTGELFF. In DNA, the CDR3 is TGTGCCAGCAGTGACAGAGAAGGGGTCACCGGGGAGCTGTTTTTT.

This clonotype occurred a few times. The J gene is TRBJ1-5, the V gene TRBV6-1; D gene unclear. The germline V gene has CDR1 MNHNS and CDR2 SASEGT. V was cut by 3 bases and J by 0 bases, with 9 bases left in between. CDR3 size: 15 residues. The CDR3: CASSDRVYSNQPQHF. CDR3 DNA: TGTGCCAGCAGTGATCGGGTATATAGCAATCAGCCCCAGCATTTT.

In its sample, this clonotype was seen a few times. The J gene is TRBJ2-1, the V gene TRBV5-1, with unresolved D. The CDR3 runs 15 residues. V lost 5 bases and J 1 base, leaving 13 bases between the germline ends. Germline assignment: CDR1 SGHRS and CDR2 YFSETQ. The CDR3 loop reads CASSPGDISYNEQFF. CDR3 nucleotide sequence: TGCGCCAGCAGTCCAGGAGACATTTCCTACAATGAGCAGTTCTTC.

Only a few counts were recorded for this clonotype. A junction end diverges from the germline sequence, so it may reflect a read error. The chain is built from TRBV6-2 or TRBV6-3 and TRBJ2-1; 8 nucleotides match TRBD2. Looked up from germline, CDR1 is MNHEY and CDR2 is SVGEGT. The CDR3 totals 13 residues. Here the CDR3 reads CASSYSTGGRTIF. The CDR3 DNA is TGTGCCAGCAGTTACTCGACTGGCGGGAGGACCATCTTC.

The CDR3 DNA is TGTGCCAGCAGCCCACCGGGACTAGCTCACAATGAGCAGTTCTTC. This translates into CASSPPGLAHNEQFF. The chain has TRBV7-2 and TRBJ2-1, with TRBD2 matching over 9 bases. After removal of 5 bases from V and 5 bases from J, the junction contained 7 bases not matched to a gene. Germline V gives CDR1 SGHTA, CDR2 FQGNSA. There are 15 residues in the CDR3.

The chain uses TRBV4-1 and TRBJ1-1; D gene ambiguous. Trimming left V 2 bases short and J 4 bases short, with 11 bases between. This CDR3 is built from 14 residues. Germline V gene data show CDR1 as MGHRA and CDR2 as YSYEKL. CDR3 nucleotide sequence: TGCGCCAGCAGCCAAACGAGCCTATCCACTGAAGCTTTCTTT. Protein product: CASSQTSLSTEAFF.

The CDR3 reads CSVGTLATDTQYF. As DNA, the CDR3 is TGCAGCGTTGGGACACTAGCGACAGATACGCAGTATTTT. V usage is TRBV29-1 and J usage is TRBJ2-3; 7 nucleotides line up with TRBD2. The trim removed 4 bases at V and 3 bases at J, leaving 4 bases unmatched. Germline-derived CDR1 and CDR2 are SQVTM and ANQGSEA. The CDR3 spans 13 residues.

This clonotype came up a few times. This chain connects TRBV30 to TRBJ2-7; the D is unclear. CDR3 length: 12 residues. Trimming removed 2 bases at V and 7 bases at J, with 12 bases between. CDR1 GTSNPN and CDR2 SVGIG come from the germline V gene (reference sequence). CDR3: CAWSTPPVEQYF. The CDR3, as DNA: TGTGCCTGGAGTACACCCCCAGTTGAGCAGTACTTC.

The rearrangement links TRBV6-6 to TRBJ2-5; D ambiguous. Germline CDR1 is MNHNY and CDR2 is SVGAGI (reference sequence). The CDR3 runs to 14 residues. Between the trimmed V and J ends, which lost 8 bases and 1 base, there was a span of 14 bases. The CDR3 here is CASALSGSQETQYF. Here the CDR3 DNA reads TGTGCCAGCGCACTTTCGGGCAGCCAAGAGACCCAGTACTTC.

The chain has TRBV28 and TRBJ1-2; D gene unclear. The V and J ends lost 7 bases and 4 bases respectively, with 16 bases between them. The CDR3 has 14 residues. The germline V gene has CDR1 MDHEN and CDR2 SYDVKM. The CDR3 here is CASTDPVEAYGYTF. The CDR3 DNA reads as TGTGCCAGCACCGATCCGGTGGAGGCCTATGGCTACACCTTC.

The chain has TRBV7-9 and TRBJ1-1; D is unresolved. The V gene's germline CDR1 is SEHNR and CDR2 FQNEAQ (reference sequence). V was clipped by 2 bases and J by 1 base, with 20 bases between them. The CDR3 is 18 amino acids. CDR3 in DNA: TGTGCCAGCAGCTTACGGGGAGGACGGGCCGAGAGGAACACTGAAGCTTTCTTT. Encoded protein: CASSLRGGRAERNTEAFF.

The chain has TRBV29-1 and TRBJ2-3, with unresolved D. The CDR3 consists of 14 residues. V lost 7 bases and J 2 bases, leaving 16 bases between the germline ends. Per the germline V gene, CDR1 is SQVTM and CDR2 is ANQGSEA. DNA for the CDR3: TGCAGCGCCCTTCCCCTAGGCATCACAGATACGCAGTATTTT. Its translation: CSALPLGITDTQYF.

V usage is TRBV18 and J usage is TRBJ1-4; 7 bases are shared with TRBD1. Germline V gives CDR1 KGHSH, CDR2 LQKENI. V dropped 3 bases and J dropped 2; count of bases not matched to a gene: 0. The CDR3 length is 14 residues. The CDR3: CASSPDRTNEKLFF. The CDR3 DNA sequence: TGTGCCAGCTCACCGGACAGGACTAATGAAAAACTGTTTTTT.

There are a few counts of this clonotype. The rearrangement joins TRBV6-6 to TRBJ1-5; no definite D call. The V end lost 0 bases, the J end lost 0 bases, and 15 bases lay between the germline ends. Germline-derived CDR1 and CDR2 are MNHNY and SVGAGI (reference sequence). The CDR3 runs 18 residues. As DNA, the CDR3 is TGTGCCAGCAGTTACTCACGGGCCCGGACCGCTAGCAATCAGCCCCAGCATTTT. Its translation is CASSYSRARTASNQPQHF.

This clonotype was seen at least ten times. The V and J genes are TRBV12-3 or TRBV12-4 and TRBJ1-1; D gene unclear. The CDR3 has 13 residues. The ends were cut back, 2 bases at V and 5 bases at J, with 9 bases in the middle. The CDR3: CASSLKSTTEAFF. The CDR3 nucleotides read TGTGCCAGCAGTTTAAAGTCGACTACTGAAGCTTTCTTT.

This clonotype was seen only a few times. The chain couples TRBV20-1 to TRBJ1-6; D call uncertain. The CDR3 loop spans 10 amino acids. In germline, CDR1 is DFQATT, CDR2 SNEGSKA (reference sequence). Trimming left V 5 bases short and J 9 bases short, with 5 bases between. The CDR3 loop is CSASGSPLHF. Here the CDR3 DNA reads TGCAGTGCTTCGGGTTCACCCCTCCACTTT.

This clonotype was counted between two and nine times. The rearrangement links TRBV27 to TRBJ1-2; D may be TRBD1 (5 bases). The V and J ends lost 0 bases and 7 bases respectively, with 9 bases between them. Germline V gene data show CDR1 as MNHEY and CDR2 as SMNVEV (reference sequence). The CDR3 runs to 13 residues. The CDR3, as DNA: TGTGCCAGCAGTTTATCGGGGACCGTTGGCTACACCTTC. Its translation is CASSLSGTVGYTF.

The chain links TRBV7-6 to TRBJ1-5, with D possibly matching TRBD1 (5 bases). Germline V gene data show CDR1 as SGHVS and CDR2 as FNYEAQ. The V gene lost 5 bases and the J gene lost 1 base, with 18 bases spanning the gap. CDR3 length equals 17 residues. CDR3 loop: CASSPSRGGWSNQPQHF. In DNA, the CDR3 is TGTGCCAGCAGCCCCTCCCGCGGGGGTTGGAGCAATCAGCCCCAGCATTTT.

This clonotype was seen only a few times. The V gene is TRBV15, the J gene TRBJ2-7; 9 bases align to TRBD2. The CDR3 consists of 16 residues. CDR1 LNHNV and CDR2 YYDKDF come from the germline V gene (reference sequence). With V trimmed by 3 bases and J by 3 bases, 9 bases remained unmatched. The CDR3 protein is CATSRATSGPFYEQYF. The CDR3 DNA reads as TGTGCCACCAGCAGGGCAACTAGCGGGCCCTTCTACGAGCAGTACTTC.

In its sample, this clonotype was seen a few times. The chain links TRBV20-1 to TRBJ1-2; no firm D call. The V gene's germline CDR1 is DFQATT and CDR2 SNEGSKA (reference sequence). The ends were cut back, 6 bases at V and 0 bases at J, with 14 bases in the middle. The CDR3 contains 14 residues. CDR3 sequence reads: CSAGLGRTNYGYTF. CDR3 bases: TGCAGTGCAGGGCTTGGGCGGACTAACTATGGCTACACCTTC.

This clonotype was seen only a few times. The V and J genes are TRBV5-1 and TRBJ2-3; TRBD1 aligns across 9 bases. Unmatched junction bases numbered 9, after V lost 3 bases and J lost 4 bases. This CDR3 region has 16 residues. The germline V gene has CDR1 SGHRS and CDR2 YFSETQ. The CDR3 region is CASSSNPGTGPDTQYF. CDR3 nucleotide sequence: TGCGCCAGCAGCTCAAACCCCGGGACAGGGCCAGATACGCAGTATTTT. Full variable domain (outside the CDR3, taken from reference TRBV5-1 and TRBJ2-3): KAGVTQTPRYLIKTRGQQVTLSCSPISGHRSVSWYQQTPGQGLQFLFEYFSETQRNKGNFPGRFSGRQFSNSRSEMNVSTLELGDSALYLCASSSNPGTGPDTQYFGPGTRLTVL.

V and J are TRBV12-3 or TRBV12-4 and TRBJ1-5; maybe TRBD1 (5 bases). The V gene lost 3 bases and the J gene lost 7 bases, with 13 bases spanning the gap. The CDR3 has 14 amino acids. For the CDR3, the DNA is TGTGCCAGCAGTTTGGGCAGGGTTGGACAGCCCCAGCATTTT. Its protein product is CASSLGRVGQPQHF.

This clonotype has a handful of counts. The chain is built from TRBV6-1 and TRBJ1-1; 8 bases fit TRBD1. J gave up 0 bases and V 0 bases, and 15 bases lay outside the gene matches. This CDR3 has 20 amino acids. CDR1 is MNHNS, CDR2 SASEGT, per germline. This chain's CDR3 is CASSEADRDLYGFMNTEAFF. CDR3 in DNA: TGTGCCAGCAGTGAAGCGGACAGGGACCTTTACGGGTTCATGAACACTGAAGCTTTCTTT.

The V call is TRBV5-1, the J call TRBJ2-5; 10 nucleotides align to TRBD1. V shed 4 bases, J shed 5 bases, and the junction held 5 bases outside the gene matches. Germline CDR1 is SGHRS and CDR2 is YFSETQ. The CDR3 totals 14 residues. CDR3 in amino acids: CASSQGTGVETQYF. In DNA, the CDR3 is TGCGCCAGCAGCCAAGGGACAGGGGTGGAGACCCAGTACTTC.